The T cell receptor (beta chain) under discussion was sequenced for a study of early stage breast cancer tumors. Sequencing used immunoSEQ multiplex PCR; TCRdb keeps in-frame clones, though not all of them. The data show about 30,000 clones, roughly two thirds seen once. Germline CDR1 is SEHNR and CDR2 is FQNEAQ (reference sequence). The CDR3 is 11 residues long. Trimming pared 5 bases from V and 2 bases from J, leaving 2 bases between. The chain carries TRBV7-9 and TRBJ2-3; D remains ambiguous. This TCR came from a person aged 45 to 59 with breast cancer. Sequenced: blood. The CDR3 coding sequence is TGTGCCAGCAGCGCCACAGATACGCAGTATTTT. As protein: CASSATDTQYF.